A single sample is the source of the 20 T cell receptor beta chains below, sequenced in a study of blood T cell repertoires in COVID-19. Using immunoSEQ multiplex PCR, the repertoire was profiled, and TCRdb retains in-frame clones only, with some absent. The sample has tens of thousands of clones, 65% to 90% seen once. The sample consisted of peripheral blood. All receptors come from a man older than 75 with acute or convalescent COVID-19.

In this sample, this clone turned up once. DNA for the CDR3: TGTGCCAGCAGCTATGTACATCTGCAAGATACGCAGTATTTT. Amino acids: CASSYVHLQDTQYF. V and J are TRBV3-1 (or the pseudogene TRBV3-2) and TRBJ2-3; no definite D call. There are 14 residues in the CDR3. The V gene's germline CDR1 is LGHDT and CDR2 YNNKEL (reference sequence). The ends were cut back, 5 bases at V and 5 bases at J, with 14 bases in the middle.

V is TRBV7-2 and J is TRBJ2-7; possibly TRBD2 for D (5 bases). Germline loops: CDR1 SGHTA, CDR2 FQGNSA. The CDR3 length is 14 residues. V gave up 3 bases and J gave up 7 bases, with 16 bases separating them. The DNA for the CDR3 is TGTGCCAGCAGCTTCTCACAGCTCGGGATGGAGCAGTACTTC. This codes for CASSFSQLGMEQYF.

The chain combines TRBV25-1 with TRBJ1-2, with D tentatively TRBD1 (6 bases). The CDR3 consists of 12 residues. Trimming took 5 bases from V and 2 from J, leaving 6 bases between them. Germline CDR1 reads MGHDK; CDR2 reads SYGVNS. CDR3 coding DNA: TGTGCCAGCAGTACAGGGAACTATGGCTACACCTTC. It is translated as CASSTGNYGYTF.

The chain couples TRBV3-1 (or the pseudogene TRBV3-2) to TRBJ2-1, with D perhaps TRBD1 (5 bases). The CDR3 runs 17 residues. The ends were cut back, 5 bases at V and 0 bases at J, with 17 bases in the middle. Germline-derived CDR1 and CDR2 are LGHDT and YNNKEL (reference sequence). DNA of the CDR3: TGTGCCAGCAGCTACCGTCGAAAGGGGCCCTCCTACAATGAGCAGTTCTTC. Translated, it gives CASSYRRKGPSYNEQFF.

This chain links TRBV15 with TRBJ1-4, with unresolved D. CDR3 length: 16 amino acids. Trimming left V 1 base short and J 5 bases short, with 14 bases between. The germline CDR1 and CDR2 sequences are LNHNV and YYDKDF (reference sequence). CDR3 amino acids: CATSRVSVRSNEKLFF. CDR3 bases: TGTGCCACCAGCAGAGTTAGTGTCAGGTCAAATGAAAAACTGTTTTTT.

The V and J genes are TRBV3-1 (or the pseudogene TRBV3-2) and TRBJ1-2, with 9 bases lining up with TRBD1. Germline CDR1 LGHDT, CDR2 YNNKEL (reference sequence). This CDR3 region has 14 residues. V shed 2 bases, J shed 9 bases, and the junction held 7 bases outside the gene matches. This CDR3 reads CASSQSTGGYSYTF. CDR3 DNA sequence: TGTGCCAGCAGCCAATCGACAGGGGGTTATAGCTACACCTTC.

The chain is built from TRBV5-4 and TRBJ2-5; perhaps TRBD2 as D (6 bases). CDR1 and CDR2 (germline): SGHNT, YYREEE (reference sequence). This CDR3 spans 15 amino acids. Trimming left V 2 bases short and J 5 bases short, with 16 bases between. The CDR3 region is CASSFKSGPRETQYF. The DNA of the CDR3 is TGTGCCAGCAGCTTTAAAAGCGGGCCCCGGGAGACCCAGTACTTC.

This clone showed up just a few times. This chain links TRBV7-9 with TRBJ1-4; D is unclear. This CDR3 region has 14 residues. Germline CDR1 and CDR2: SEHNR and FQNEAQ (reference sequence). V was shortened by 3 bases and J by 8 bases, with 13 bases between the two germline ends. The CDR3 sequence: CASSLGAGGEKLFF. DNA for the CDR3: TGTGCCAGCAGCTTGGGTGCTGGAGGCGAAAAACTGTTTTTT. The entire variable domain, with the rest obtained from reference TRBV7-9 and TRBJ1-4, is as follows: DTGVSQNPRHKITKRGQNVTFRCDPISEHNRLYWYRQTLGQGPEFLTYFQNEAQLEKSRLLSDRFSAERPKGSFSTLEIQRTEQGDSAMYLCASSLGAGGEKLFFGSGTQLSVL.

This chain uses TRBV28 with TRBJ1-6; no firm D call. The V gene's germline CDR1 is MDHEN and CDR2 SYDVKM. The CDR3 consists of 12 residues. Trimming took 6 bases from V and 15 from J, leaving 15 bases between them. Here the CDR3 DNA reads TGTGCCAGCAGCTGGTCCATGGAGGACCTCCACTTT. Translated: CASSWSMEDLHF.

This chain uses TRBV19 with TRBJ1-2; weak D call: TRBD1 (6 bases). The germline CDR1 and CDR2 sequences are LNHDA and SQIVND (reference sequence). The CDR3 runs 13 residues. Between the trimmed V and J ends, which lost 6 bases and 7 bases, there was a span of 15 bases. CDR3 bases: TGTGCCAGTAGCTCAGGGGTACAGCGTGGCTACACCTTC. It is translated as CASSSGVQRGYTF.

In regard to this clone: Because the CDR3's place on the DNA is in doubt, the DNA is left out and the CDR3 is given as listed by TCRdb. V and J are TRBV28 and TRBJ2-7; the table's TRBD1 call for D was not verified on the DNA. Germline CDR1 is MDHEN and CDR2 is SYDVKM. The CDR3 region is 14 residues in length, termini included. This CDR3 reads CASNSGQGAREQYF.

This clone was picked up a small number of times. The chain links TRBV7-3 to TRBJ2-2; 7 nucleotides line up with TRBD1. The CDR3 covers 15 residues. V lost 4 bases, J lost 0 bases, and 2 bases stayed unmatched. In germline, CDR1 is SGHTA, CDR2 FQGTGA. This CDR3 reads CASSSGQSNTGELFF. For the CDR3, the DNA is TGTGCCAGCAGCTCGGGACAGTCGAACACCGGGGAGCTGTTTTTT.

This chain connects TRBV4-1 to TRBJ1-4, with TRBD1 identical over 7 bases. Trimming at V came to 2 bases and at J to 0 bases, leaving 12 bases not matched to a gene. This CDR3 is 19 amino acids long. Germline V gene lookup returns CDR1 MGHRA and CDR2 YSYEKL. CDR3 DNA sequence: TGCGCCAGCAGCCAACCTTGGGGGACAGACGCTGCAACTAATGAAAAACTGTTTTTT. Translation: CASSQPWGTDAATNEKLFF.

V is TRBV7-9 and J is TRBJ1-2; 7 positions match TRBD1. The CDR3 has 13 amino acids. Unmatched junction bases numbered 5, after V lost 7 bases and J lost 3 bases. The germline V gene encodes CDR1 SEHNR and CDR2 FQNEAQ (reference sequence). The CDR3 DNA is TGTGCCAGCACCCGGGACAGCGACTATGGCTACACCTTC. Its protein is CASTRDSDYGYTF. Filled out from reference TRBV7-9 and TRBJ1-2, the complete variable domain reads DTGVSQNPRHKITKRGQNVTFRCDPISEHNRLYWYRQTLGQGPEFLTYFQNEAQLEKSRLLSDRFSAERPKGSFSTLEIQRTEQGDSAMYLCASTRDSDYGYTFGSGTRLTVV.

This clone was seen only once. The chain links TRBV4-2 to TRBJ1-4; D gene uncertain. CDR1 is LGHNA, CDR2 YNFKEQ, per germline. The V end was cut by 1 base, the J end by 3 bases, with 12 bases between. The CDR3 extends over 16 amino acids. The CDR3 nucleotides read TGTGCCAGCAGCCAAGCAAAGAGGGAGGCTAATGAAAAACTGTTTTTT. Translating it yields CASSQAKREANEKLFF.

The rearrangement uses TRBV19 and TRBJ1-5; D gene uncertain. The germline V gene has CDR1 LNHDA and CDR2 SQIVND (reference sequence). V dropped 2 bases and J dropped 4 bases, with 21 bases sitting between them. The CDR3 is 18 amino acids. The CDR3 region is CASSIRDIVDKPNQPQHF. The CDR3 bases are TGTGCCAGTAGTATACGCGATATAGTTGACAAACCTAATCAGCCCCAGCATTTT.

The rearrangement links TRBV30 to TRBJ1-1, with TRBD1 identical over 7 bases. Germline CDR1 and CDR2: GTSNPN and SVGIG (reference sequence). V dropped 1 base and J dropped 5; count of bases not matched to a gene: 10. The CDR3 length is 15 residues. CDR3 DNA: TGTGCCTGGAGTGCCCTCTACAGGGGCGTGACTGAAGCTTTCTTT. Translating it yields CAWSALYRGVTEAFF.

The chain employs TRBV6-5 and TRBJ1-5, with D possibly being TRBD1 (5 bases). CDR1 is MNHEY, CDR2 SVGAGI, per germline. Trimming cost V 6 bases and J 4 bases, with 10 bases left between them. The CDR3 runs 13 residues. CDR3 bases: TGTGCCAGCAGCCGGACATTAAATCAGCCCCAGCATTTT. Residues: CASSRTLNQPQHF.

The genes are TRBV7-2 and TRBJ2-7, with D uncertain. V dropped 4 bases and J dropped 5 bases, with 12 bases sitting between them. Germline loops: CDR1 SGHTA, CDR2 FQGNSA. This CDR3 has 13 residues. CDR3 region: CASSSRGSDEQYF. CDR3 nucleotides: TGTGCCAGCAGCTCGAGAGGCAGCGACGAGCAGTACTTC.

J is TRBJ1-5 and V is TRBV19, with 7 bases lining up with TRBD1. The CDR3 length is 14 residues. The ends lost 6 bases at V and 5 bases at J; junction bases unmatched: 7. Germline CDR1 LNHDA, CDR2 SQIVND (reference sequence). CDR3 in DNA: TGTGCCAGTAGCCGACAGGGAGGAGATCAGCCCCAGCATTTT. Translated: CASSRQGGDQPQHF. The full variable domain, rest sourced from reference TRBV19 and TRBJ1-5, is DGGITQSPKYLFRKEGQNVTLSCEQNLNHDAMYWYRQDPGQGLRLIYYSQIVNDFQKGDIAEGYSVSREKKESFPLTVTSAQKNPTAFYLCASSRQGGDQPQHFGDGTRLSIL.